This TCR beta chain was sequenced for a study of blood T cell repertoires in COVID-19. Participants had their cohort set by participant-reported clinical history. In the original analysis: Reference gene primer amplification gave nucleated cell count estimates. Here immunoSEQ multiplex PCR was the method, and the copy in TCRdb shows in-frame clones only, minus some. D and trimming come from the DNA, and the V and J calls and clone size come from that table. The sample lists 350,000 to 400,000 clones, roughly 86% seen once, with roughly 1.9% in the top ten. V was clipped by 4 bases and J by 1 base, with 11 bases between them. CDR1 is MNHEY, CDR2 SVGAGI, per germline. The CDR3 has 14 amino acids.

V is TRBV6-5 and J is TRBJ2-7, with D unresolved. Material: PBMCs or T cells enriched from blood (not recorded which). This TCR derives from a man aged 35 to 55 in a cohort exposed to, infected with or recovered from COVID-19 (not recorded which). In nucleotides, the CDR3 is TGTGCCAGCAGTTCGAGTTTTAAGTCCTACGAGCAGTACTTC. Protein: CASSSSFKSYEQYF.